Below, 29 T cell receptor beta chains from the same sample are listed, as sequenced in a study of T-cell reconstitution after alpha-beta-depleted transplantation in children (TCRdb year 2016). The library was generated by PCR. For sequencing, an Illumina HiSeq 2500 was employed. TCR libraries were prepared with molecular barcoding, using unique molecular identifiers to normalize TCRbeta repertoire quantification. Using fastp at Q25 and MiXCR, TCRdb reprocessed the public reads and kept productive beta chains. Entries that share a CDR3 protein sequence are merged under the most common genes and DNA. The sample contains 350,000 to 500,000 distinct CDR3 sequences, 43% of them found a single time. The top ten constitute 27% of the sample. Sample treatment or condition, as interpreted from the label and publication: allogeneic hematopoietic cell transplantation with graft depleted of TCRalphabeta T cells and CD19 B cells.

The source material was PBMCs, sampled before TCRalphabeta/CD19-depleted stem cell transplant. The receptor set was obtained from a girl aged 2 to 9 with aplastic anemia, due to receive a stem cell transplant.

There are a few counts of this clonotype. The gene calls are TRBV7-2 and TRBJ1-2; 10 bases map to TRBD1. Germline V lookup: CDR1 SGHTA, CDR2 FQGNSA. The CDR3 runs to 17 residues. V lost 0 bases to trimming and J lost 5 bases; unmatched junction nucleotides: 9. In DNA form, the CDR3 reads TGTGCCAGCAGCTTAGCGGACAGGGGGTGGATTGTTTATGGCTACACCTTC. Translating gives CASSLADRGWIVYGYTF.

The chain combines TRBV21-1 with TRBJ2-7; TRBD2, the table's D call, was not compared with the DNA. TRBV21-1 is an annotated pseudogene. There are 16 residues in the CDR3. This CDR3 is CASSNGGAGWREEQYF. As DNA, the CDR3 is TGTGCCAGCAGCAACGGAGGAGCGGGGTGGCGGGAGGAGCAGTACTTC.

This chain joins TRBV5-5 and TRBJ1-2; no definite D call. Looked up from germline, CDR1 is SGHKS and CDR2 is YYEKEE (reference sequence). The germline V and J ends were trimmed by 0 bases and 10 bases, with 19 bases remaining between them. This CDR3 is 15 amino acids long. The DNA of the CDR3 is TGTGCCAGCAGCTTGGAGACGCGGGAGTCTGGGATCTACACCTTC. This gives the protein CASSLETRESGIYTF.

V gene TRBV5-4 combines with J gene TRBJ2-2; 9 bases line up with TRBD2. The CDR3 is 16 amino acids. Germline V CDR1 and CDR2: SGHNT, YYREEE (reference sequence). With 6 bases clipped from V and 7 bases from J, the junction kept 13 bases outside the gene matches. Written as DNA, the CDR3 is TGTGCCAGCACCTCCGCTAGCGGGGCCCGGGGCGGGGAGCTGTTTTTT. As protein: CASTSASGARGGELFF.

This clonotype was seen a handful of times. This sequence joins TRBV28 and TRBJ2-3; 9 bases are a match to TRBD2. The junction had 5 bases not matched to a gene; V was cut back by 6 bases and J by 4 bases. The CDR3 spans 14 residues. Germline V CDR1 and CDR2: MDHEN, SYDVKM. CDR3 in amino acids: CASSAGGPADTQYF. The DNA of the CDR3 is TGTGCCAGCAGCGCGGGGGGGCCCGCAGATACGCAGTATTTT.

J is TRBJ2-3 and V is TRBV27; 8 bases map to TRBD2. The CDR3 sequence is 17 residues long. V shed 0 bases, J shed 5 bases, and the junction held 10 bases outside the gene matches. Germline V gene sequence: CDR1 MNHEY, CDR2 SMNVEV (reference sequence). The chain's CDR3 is CASSLSNGRAVGDTQYF. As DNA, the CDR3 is TGTGCCAGCAGTTTATCGAACGGGAGGGCCGTTGGAGATACGCAGTATTTT.

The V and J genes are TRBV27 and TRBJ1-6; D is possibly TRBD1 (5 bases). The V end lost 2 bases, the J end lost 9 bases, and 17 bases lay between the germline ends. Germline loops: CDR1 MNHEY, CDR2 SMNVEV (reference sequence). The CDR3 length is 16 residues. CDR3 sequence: CASSLKAGDRGSPLHF. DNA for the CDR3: TGTGCCAGCAGTTTAAAAGCCGGGGACCGGGGTTCACCCCTCCACTTT.

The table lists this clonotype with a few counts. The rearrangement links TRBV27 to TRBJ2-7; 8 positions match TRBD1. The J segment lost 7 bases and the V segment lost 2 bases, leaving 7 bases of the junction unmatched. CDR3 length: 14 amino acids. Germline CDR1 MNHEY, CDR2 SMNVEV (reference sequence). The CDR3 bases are TGTGCCAGCAGTTTAGACAGGGGAGTCGGAGAGCAGTACTTC. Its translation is CASSLDRGVGEQYF.

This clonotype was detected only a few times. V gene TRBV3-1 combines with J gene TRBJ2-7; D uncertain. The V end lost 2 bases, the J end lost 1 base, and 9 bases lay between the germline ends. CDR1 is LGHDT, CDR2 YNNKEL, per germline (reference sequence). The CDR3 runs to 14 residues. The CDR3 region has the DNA TGTGCCAGCAGCCAAATGGGGTTTTCCTACGAGCAGTACTTC. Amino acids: CASSQMGFSYEQYF.

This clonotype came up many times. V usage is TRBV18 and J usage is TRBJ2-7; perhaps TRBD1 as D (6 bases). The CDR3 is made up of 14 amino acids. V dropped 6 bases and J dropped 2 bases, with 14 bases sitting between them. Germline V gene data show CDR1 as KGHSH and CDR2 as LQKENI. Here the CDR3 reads CASSSAQGPYEQYF. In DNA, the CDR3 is TGTGCCAGCTCGTCCGCACAGGGCCCCTACGAGCAGTACTTC.

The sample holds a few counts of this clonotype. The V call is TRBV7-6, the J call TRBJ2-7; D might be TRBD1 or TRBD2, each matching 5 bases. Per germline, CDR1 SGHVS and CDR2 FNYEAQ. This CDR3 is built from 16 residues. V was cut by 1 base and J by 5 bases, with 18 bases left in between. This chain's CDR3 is CASSLGPGPSNHEQYF. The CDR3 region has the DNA TGTGCCAGCAGCTTAGGGCCGGGACCTAGCAACCACGAGCAGTACTTC.

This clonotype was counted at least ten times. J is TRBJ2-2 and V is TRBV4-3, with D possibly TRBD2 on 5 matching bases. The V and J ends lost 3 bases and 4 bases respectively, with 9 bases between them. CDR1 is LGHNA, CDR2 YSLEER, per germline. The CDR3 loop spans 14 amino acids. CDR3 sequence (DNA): TGCGCCAGCAGCCATGCCGAGGGCACCGGGGAGCTGTTTTTT. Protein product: CASSHAEGTGELFF.

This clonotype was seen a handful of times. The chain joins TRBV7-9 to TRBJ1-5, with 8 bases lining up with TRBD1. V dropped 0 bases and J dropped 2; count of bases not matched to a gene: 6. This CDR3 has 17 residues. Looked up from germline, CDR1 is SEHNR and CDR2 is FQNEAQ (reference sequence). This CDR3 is CASSLAQGAGGNQPQHF. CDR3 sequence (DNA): TGTGCCAGCAGCTTAGCCCAGGGGGCGGGAGGCAATCAGCCCCAGCATTTT.

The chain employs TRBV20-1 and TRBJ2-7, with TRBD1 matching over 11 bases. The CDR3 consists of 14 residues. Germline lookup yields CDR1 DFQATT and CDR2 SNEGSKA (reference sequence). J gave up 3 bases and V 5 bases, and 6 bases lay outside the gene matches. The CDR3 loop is CSAAPGQGGYEQYF. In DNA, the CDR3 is TGCAGTGCTGCACCGGGACAGGGGGGCTACGAGCAGTACTTC.

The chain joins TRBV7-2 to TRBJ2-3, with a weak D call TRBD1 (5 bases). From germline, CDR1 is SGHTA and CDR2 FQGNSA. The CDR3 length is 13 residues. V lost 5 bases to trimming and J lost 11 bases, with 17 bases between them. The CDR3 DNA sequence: TGTGCCAGCAGCGTCGGCAGGGATCTGGAGCAGTATTTT. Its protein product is CASSVGRDLEQYF.

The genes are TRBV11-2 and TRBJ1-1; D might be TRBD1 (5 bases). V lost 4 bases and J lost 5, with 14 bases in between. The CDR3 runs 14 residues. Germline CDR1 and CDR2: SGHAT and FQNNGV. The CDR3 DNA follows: TGTGCCAGCAGCTCCGCATCGGGACGGACTGAAGCTTTCTTT. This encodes CASSSASGRTEAFF.

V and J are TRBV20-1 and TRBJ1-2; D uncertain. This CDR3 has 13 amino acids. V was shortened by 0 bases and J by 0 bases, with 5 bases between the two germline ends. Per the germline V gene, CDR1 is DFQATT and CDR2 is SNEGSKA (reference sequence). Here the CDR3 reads CSARDTTNYGYTF. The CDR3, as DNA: TGCAGTGCTAGAGACACAACTAACTATGGCTACACCTTC.

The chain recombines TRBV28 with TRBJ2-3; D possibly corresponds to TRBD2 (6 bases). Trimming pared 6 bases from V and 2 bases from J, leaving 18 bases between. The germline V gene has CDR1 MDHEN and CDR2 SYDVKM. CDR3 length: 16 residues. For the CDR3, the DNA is TGTGCCAGCAGACTGGCGGGGACTGCCTCCACAGATACGCAGTATTTT. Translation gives CASRLAGTASTDTQYF.

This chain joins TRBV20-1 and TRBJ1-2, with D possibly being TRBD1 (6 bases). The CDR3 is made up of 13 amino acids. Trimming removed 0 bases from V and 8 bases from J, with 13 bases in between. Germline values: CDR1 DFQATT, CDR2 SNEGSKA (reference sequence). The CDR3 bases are TGCAGTGCTAGAGATCGACAGGTGGGCGGCTACACCTTC. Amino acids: CSARDRQVGGYTF.

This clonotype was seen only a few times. The CDR3 is CASSQEWRTSGSNEQFF. The CDR3 DNA follows: TGTGCCAGCAGCCAAGAATGGAGGACTAGCGGGAGCAATGAGCAGTTCTTC. The V gene is TRBV3-1, the J gene TRBJ2-1; 13 bases agree with TRBD2. The V gene end was trimmed by 0 bases and the J gene end by 6 bases; junction bases not matched to a gene: 5. CDR3 length: 17 residues. CDR1 and CDR2 from the germline V gene are LGHDT and YNNKEL (reference sequence).

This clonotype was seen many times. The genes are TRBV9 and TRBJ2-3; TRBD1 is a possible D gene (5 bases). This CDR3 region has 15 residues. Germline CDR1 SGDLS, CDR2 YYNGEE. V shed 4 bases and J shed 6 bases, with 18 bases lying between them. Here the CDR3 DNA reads TGTGCCAGCAGCCACTCTACAGGTTACAGGGATACGCAGTATTTT. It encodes CASSHSTGYRDTQYF.

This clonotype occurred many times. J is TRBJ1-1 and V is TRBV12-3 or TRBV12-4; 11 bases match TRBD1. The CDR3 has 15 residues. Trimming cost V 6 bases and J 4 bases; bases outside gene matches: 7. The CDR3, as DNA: TGTGCCAGCAGACGCGCCGGGACAGGGGGCACTGAAGCTTTCTTT. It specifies CASRRAGTGGTEAFF.

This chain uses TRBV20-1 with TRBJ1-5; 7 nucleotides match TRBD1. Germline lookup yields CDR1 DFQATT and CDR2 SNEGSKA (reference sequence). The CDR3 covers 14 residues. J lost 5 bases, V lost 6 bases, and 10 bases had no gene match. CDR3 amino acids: CSALTGNEYQPQHF. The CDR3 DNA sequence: TGCAGTGCCCTGACAGGGAACGAATATCAGCCCCAGCATTTT.

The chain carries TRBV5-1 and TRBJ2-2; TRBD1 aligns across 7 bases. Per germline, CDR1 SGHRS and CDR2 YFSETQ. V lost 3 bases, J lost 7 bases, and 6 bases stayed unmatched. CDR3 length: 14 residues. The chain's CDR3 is CASSSGQTYGELFF. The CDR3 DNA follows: TGCGCCAGCAGCTCGGGACAGACCTACGGGGAGCTGTTTTTT.

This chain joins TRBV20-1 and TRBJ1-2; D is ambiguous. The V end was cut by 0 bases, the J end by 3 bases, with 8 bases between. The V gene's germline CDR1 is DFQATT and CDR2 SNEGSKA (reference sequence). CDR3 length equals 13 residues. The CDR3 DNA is TGCAGTGCTAGAGAGACGGACGACTATGGCTACACCTTC. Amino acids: CSARETDDYGYTF.

In DNA, the CDR3 is TGTGCCAGCAGTTGGGGGACAGGGAATCAGCCCCAGCATTTT. This codes for CASSWGTGNQPQHF. The V gene is TRBV28, the J gene TRBJ1-5; 9 bases align to TRBD1. Looked up from germline, CDR1 is MDHEN and CDR2 is SYDVKM. V dropped 4 bases and J dropped 4; count of bases not matched to a gene: 2. The CDR3 runs 14 residues.

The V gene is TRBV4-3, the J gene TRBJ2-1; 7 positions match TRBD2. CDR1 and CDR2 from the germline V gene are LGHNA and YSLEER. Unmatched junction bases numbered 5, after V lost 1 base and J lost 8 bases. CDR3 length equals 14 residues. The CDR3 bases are TGCGCCAGCAGCCAAGGTACTAGCGTCGATGAGCAGTTCTTC. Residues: CASSQGTSVDEQFF.

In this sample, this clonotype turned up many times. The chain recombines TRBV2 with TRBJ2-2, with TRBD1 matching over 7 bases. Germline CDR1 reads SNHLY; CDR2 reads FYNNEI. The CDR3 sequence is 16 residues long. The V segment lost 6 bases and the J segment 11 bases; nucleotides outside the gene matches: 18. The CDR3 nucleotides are TGTGCCAGCAGGAAAGGGACAGCCAACCCCCGGGGAGAGCTGTTTTTT. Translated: CASRKGTANPRGELFF.

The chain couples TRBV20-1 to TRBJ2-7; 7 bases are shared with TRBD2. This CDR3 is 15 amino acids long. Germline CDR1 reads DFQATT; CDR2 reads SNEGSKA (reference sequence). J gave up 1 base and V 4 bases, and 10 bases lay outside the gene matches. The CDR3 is CSAKRAGLTSYEQYF. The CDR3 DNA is TGCAGTGCTAAAAGAGCGGGACTGACTTCCTACGAGCAGTACTTC.